One sample yielded the 27 T cell receptor beta chains listed below, sequenced in a study of blood T cells in healthy people across ages. Then a second PCR, running roughly 7 to 11 cycles, was carried out with a sample-barcoded 5' primer and a J-beta primer mix. MiXCR, applied by TCRdb to the 5' RACE reads, yields one record per CDR3 protein. This sample has 1,500,000 or so distinct CDR3 sequences, with roughly 43% found just once. Sequencing was done on a sample of blood. The receptors come from a young woman in good health.

This clonotype occurred a few times. The chain links TRBV20-1 to TRBJ1-2, with 7 bases identical to TRBD1. V trimming: 7 bases; J trimming: 2 bases; junction bases outside the gene matches: 7. The CDR3 has 13 residues. Germline values: CDR1 DFQATT, CDR2 SNEGSKA (reference sequence). In DNA form, the CDR3 reads TGCAGTGGCCGACAGGGAAGGAACTATGGCTACACCTTC. Its protein product is CSGRQGRNYGYTF.

This clonotype has more than one count but fewer than ten. This chain connects TRBV6-5 to TRBJ1-6, with D possibly matching TRBD1 (6 bases). From germline, CDR1 is MNHEY and CDR2 SVGAGI. CDR3 length equals 16 residues. The V gene lost 6 bases and the J gene lost 2 bases, with 14 bases spanning the gap. CDR3 loop: CASSLLGQTYNSPLHF. The DNA for the CDR3 is TGTGCCAGCAGCCTTCTCGGACAGACCTATAATTCACCCCTCCACTTT.

This clonotype was observed a few times. This sequence joins TRBV20-1 and TRBJ1-1; maybe TRBD1 (6 bases). Germline V gene lookup returns CDR1 DFQATT and CDR2 SNEGSKA (reference sequence). V gave up 3 bases and J gave up 12 bases, with 11 bases separating them. This CDR3 has 10 amino acids. CDR3 sequence: CSASGTRPFF. The CDR3 nucleotides read TGCAGTGCTAGTGGGACAAGGCCTTTCTTT.

The chain couples TRBV7-9 to TRBJ2-7, with TRBD2 as a possible D gene (5 bases). Trimming removed 1 base from V and 6 bases from J, with 10 bases in between. Per germline, CDR1 SEHNR and CDR2 FQNEAQ (reference sequence). This CDR3 region has 13 residues. The CDR3 nucleotides read TGTGCCAGCAGCTTAGAGCTAGCAACCGAGCAGTACTTC. Its translation: CASSLELATEQYF.

The table lists this clonotype with a few counts. J is TRBJ2-3 and V is TRBV4-2, with D maybe TRBD2 (5 bases). Germline lookup yields CDR1 LGHNA and CDR2 YNFKEQ. The V and J ends lost 1 base and 2 bases respectively, with 13 bases between them. This CDR3 region has 16 residues. CDR3 DNA sequence: TGTGCCAGCAGCCAAGGCGGGTCACTGATCACAGATACGCAGTATTTT. Its protein product is CASSQGGSLITDTQYF.

This clonotype was found many times. The gene calls are TRBV12-3 or TRBV12-4 and TRBJ1-5, with TRBD1 matching 10 bases. The CDR3 is 14 amino acids. J was trimmed by 6 bases and V by 5 bases; bases with no gene match: 4. The CDR3 sequence: CASSPGQGIQPQHF. The CDR3 bases are TGTGCCAGCAGTCCGGGACAGGGGATTCAGCCCCAGCATTTT.

This clonotype was picked up many times. An end of the junction does not agree with germline; a read error may underlie this. CDR3 region: CASSLTGASTDTQYF. The CDR3 DNA is TGCGCCAGCAGCTTGACAGGGGCTAGCACAGATACGCAGTATTTT. The chain recombines TRBV7-2 with TRBJ2-3; 8 bases are a match to TRBD1. CDR1 SGHTA and CDR2 FQGNSA come from the germline V gene. The CDR3 runs to 15 residues.

This clonotype was picked up many times. This chain links TRBV12-3 or TRBV12-4 with TRBJ2-7, with TRBD2 as a possible D gene (5 bases). With 3 bases removed from V and 3 bases from J, the gap between germline ends came to 15 bases. The CDR3 runs 15 residues. CDR3 loop: CASSFSALLLYEQYF. The CDR3 coding sequence is TGTGCCAGCAGTTTTAGCGCCCTTCTCCTCTACGAGCAGTACTTC.

The chain combines TRBV30 with TRBJ2-2, with a possible D match to TRBD2 (5 bases). CDR1 GTSNPN and CDR2 SVGIG come from the germline V gene (reference sequence). CDR3 length equals 15 residues. V lost 2 bases and J 3 bases, leaving 13 bases between the germline ends. In DNA form, the CDR3 reads TGTGCCTGGAGTAGGACCCGGGGTGACACCGGGGAGCTGTTTTTT. It translates to CAWSRTRGDTGELFF.

With regard to this clonotype: At one boundary the junction diverges from the germline segment, which might be a read error. V usage is TRBV7-2 and J usage is TRBJ2-1; D is perhaps TRBD1 (6 bases). Germline V CDR1 and CDR2: SGHTA, FQGNSA. There are 14 residues in the CDR3. This CDR3 reads CASSVAQLGGEQFF. CDR3 coding DNA: TGTGCCAGCAGCGTAGCGCAGTTAGGGGGTGAGCAGTTCTTC.

The genes are TRBV27 and TRBJ2-1; D gene ambiguous. CDR3 length: 14 amino acids. Germline CDR1 and CDR2: MNHEY and SMNVEV (reference sequence). V shed 5 bases and J shed 7 bases, with 15 bases lying between them. CDR3 protein: CASSTPSGPNEQFF. The CDR3 bases are TGTGCCAGCAGTACACCCTCCGGGCCAAATGAGCAGTTCTTC.

This sequence joins TRBV4-3 and TRBJ2-5, with 7 bases matching TRBD2. The CDR3 covers 15 residues. The ends lost 1 base at V and 4 bases at J; junction bases unmatched: 6. Germline CDR1 reads LGHNA; CDR2 reads YSLEER. This CDR3 is CASSQGARGVETQYF. The CDR3 region has the DNA TGCGCCAGCAGCCAAGGCGCTCGGGGGGTAGAGACCCAGTACTTC.

This clonotype was detected once. The V call is TRBV29-1, the J call TRBJ2-7; no reliable D call. This CDR3 comprises 11 residues. Deletions cut 7 bases from V and 5 bases from J, with 12 bases between. Per the germline V gene, CDR1 is SQVTM and CDR2 is ANQGSEA. This chain's CDR3 is CSARLGNEQYF. CDR3 DNA: TGCAGCGCCAGACTGGGAAACGAGCAGTACTTC.

This chain uses TRBV6-2 or TRBV6-3 with TRBJ2-3; D is perhaps TRBD1 (7 bases). V lost 2 bases to trimming and J lost 2 bases, with 17 bases between them. The CDR3 runs 17 residues. Germline CDR1 MNHEY, CDR2 SVGEGT. CDR3 nucleotides: TGTGCCAGCAGTTACCGCCCTACAGGGGACTCCACAGATACGCAGTATTTT. Translated, it gives CASSYRPTGDSTDTQYF.

V and J are TRBV10-3 and TRBJ2-1; no firm D call. Trimming stripped 7 bases from V and 6 bases from J, with 13 bases between. The length of the CDR3 is 13 residues. Germline V gene lookup returns CDR1 ENHRY and CDR2 SYGVKD. CDR3 loop: CAIKPQARNEQFF. The CDR3 nucleotides are TGTGCCATCAAGCCGCAGGCTCGCAATGAGCAGTTCTTC.

The sample holds a few counts of this clonotype. The chain employs TRBV6-6 and TRBJ2-1, with 7 bases fitting TRBD1. CDR1 is MNHNY, CDR2 SVGAGI, per germline (reference sequence). With V trimmed by 4 bases and J by 7 bases, 16 bases remained unmatched. This CDR3 is built from 17 residues. CDR3 sequence (DNA): TGTGCCAGCAGTTTAGACAGGGCGAGGGATACAGGGAATGAGCAGTTCTTC. It yields the protein CASSLDRARDTGNEQFF.

The genes are TRBV30 and TRBJ1-2, with 9 bases that match TRBD1. The CDR3 has 13 amino acids. Germline V CDR1 and CDR2: GTSNPN, SVGIG (reference sequence). V shed 3 bases and J 5 bases; nucleotides not matched to a gene: 4. The CDR3 coding sequence is TGTGCCTGGAGGGAGACAGGGGGATATGGCTACACCTTC. Its translation is CAWRETGGYGYTF.

This clonotype was recorded a few times. The V call is TRBV20-1, the J call TRBJ2-1, with D unresolved. The CDR3 sequence is 17 residues long. The ends were cut back, 4 bases at V and 0 bases at J, with 19 bases in the middle. Germline V lookup: CDR1 DFQATT, CDR2 SNEGSKA (reference sequence). CDR3 nucleotide sequence: TGCAGTGCTATTCGGAAATACGGCCCACGCTCCTACAATGAGCAGTTCTTC. Translating gives CSAIRKYGPRSYNEQFF.

This clonotype was found a few times. The gene calls are TRBV6-5 and TRBJ2-4; D gene uncertain. The closer fit of TRBJ2-7 to the DNA end suggests the J call may be wrong. Per the germline V gene, CDR1 is MNHEY and CDR2 is SVGAGI. The CDR3 has 14 residues. Written as DNA, the CDR3 is TGTGCCAGCAGTTACGCCCAGCGAAACTACGAGCAGTACTTC. Protein: CASSYAQRNYEQYF.

The chain links TRBV27 to TRBJ2-1; 8 nucleotides agree with TRBD2. In germline, CDR1 is MNHEY, CDR2 SMNVEV (reference sequence). This CDR3 is built from 15 residues. The V segment lost 2 bases and the J segment 7 bases; nucleotides outside the gene matches: 7. CDR3: CASSLTGGAWNEQFF. The DNA for the CDR3 is TGTGCCAGCAGTTTAACGGGGGGGGCCTGGAATGAGCAGTTCTTC.

The V call is TRBV6-2 or TRBV6-3, the J call TRBJ2-1, with D perhaps matching TRBD2 (7 bases). V gave up 1 base and J gave up 6 bases, with 19 bases separating them. The CDR3 is made up of 17 amino acids. CDR1 and CDR2 (germline): MNHEY, SVGEGT. The CDR3, as DNA: TGTGCCAGCAGTTACTTGGGTGGGGGGGCCGAAGGCAATGAGCAGTTCTTC. Amino acid sequence: CASSYLGGGAEGNEQFF.

As DNA, the CDR3 is TGCAGCGCTCCCGACTTTTACACCGGGGAGCTGTTTTTT. This sequence encodes CSAPDFYTGELFF. The chain recombines TRBV29-1 with TRBJ2-2, with D uncertain. The CDR3 length is 13 residues. The V end lost 7 bases, the J end lost 3 bases, and 12 bases lay between the germline ends. Germline V gene lookup returns CDR1 SQVTM and CDR2 ANQGSEA.

This clonotype was found once. The chain has TRBV4-1 and TRBJ2-1; 9 bases fit TRBD2. CDR1 and CDR2 from the germline V gene are MGHRA and YSYEKL. Trimming at V came to 2 bases and at J to 9 bases, leaving 11 bases not matched to a gene. The CDR3 totals 16 residues. CDR3 loop: CASSQIPGGTSSEQFF. CDR3 coding DNA: TGCGCCAGCAGCCAAATTCCTGGTGGGACTAGCAGTGAGCAGTTCTTC.

This clonotype was recorded at least ten times. V and J are TRBV29-1 and TRBJ1-2; no definite D call. The CDR3 runs 9 residues. Trimming left V 2 bases short and J 6 bases short, with 1 base between. CDR1 and CDR2 from the germline V gene are SQVTM and ANQGSEA. This chain's CDR3 is CSVENGYTF. In DNA, the CDR3 is TGCAGCGTTGAAAATGGCTACACCTTC. The full variable domain, completed using reference TRBV29-1 and TRBJ1-2, is SAVISQKPSRDICQRGTSLTIQCQVDSQVTMMFWYRQQPGQSLTLIATANQGSEATYESGFVIDKFPISRPNLTFSTLTVSNMSPEDSSIYLCSVENGYTFGSGTRLTVV.

This chain joins TRBV6-2 or TRBV6-3 and TRBJ1-1; the D gene is possibly TRBD1 (5 bases). CDR3 length equals 14 residues. Trimming took 6 bases from V and 4 from J, leaving 15 bases between them. The V gene's germline CDR1 is MNHEY and CDR2 SVGEGT. CDR3 in amino acids: CASRLSLGGTEAFF. The CDR3 DNA is TGTGCCAGCAGGCTTAGCCTGGGGGGCACTGAAGCTTTCTTT.

This clonotype was detected a few times. The chain combines TRBV29-1 with TRBJ2-7; 9 nucleotides match TRBD1. With the DNA end fitting TRBJ2-4 better, the J assignment may be wrong. This CDR3 has 11 amino acids. Looked up from germline, CDR1 is SQVTM and CDR2 is ANQGSEA. For the CDR3, the DNA is TGCAGCGGTGGGACAGGGAACATTCAGTACTTC. It encodes CSGGTGNIQYF.

V is TRBV9 and J is TRBJ2-5, with a weak D call TRBD2 (7 bases). This CDR3 region has 13 residues. Germline loops: CDR1 SGDLS, CDR2 YYNGEE. Trimming removed 1 base at V and 11 bases at J, with 15 bases between. CDR3 bases: TGTGCCAGCAGCGTACTGAAGGGGGGGAAGCAGTACTTC. This translates into CASSVLKGGKQYF.